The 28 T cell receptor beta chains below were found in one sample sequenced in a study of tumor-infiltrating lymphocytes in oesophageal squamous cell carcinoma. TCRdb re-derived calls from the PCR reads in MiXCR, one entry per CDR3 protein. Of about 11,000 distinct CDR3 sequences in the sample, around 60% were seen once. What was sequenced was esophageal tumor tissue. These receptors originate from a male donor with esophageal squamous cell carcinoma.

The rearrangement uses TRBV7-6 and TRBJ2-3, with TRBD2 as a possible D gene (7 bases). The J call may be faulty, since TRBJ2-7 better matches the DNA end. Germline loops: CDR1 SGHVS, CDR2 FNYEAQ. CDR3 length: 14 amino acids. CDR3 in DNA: TGTGCCAGCAGCCAGGTGGGGGGGGCGGGCGAGCAGTACTTC. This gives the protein CASSQVGGAGEQYF.

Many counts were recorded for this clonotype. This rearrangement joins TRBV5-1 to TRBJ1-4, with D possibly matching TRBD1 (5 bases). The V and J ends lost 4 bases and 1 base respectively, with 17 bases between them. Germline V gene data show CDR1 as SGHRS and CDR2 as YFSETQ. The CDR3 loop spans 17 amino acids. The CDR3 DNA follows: TGCGCCAGCAGCCCCCGGGGCCTATCGAAAACTAATGAAAAACTGTTTTTT. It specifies CASSPRGLSKTNEKLFF.

This CDR3 is CASSLVGSGNEKLFF. The CDR3 DNA is TGTGCCAGCAGCTTAGTAGGATCGGGAAATGAAAAACTGTTTTTT. V usage is TRBV7-2 and J usage is TRBJ1-4; D remains unclear. This CDR3 spans 15 amino acids. The germline gives CDR1 SGHTA, CDR2 FQGNSA. V lost 1 base and J 5 bases, leaving 11 bases between the germline ends.

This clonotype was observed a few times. The CDR3 region is CASSLLPGQAYNEQFF. CDR3 DNA: TGTGCCAGCAGCTTGTTACCGGGACAAGCATACAATGAGCAGTTCTTC. V and J are TRBV7-6 and TRBJ2-5, with D maybe TRBD1 (6 bases). The end of the DNA fits TRBJ2-1 better, so the J call may be wrong. Germline CDR1 SGHVS, CDR2 FNYEAQ. The CDR3 is 16 amino acids.

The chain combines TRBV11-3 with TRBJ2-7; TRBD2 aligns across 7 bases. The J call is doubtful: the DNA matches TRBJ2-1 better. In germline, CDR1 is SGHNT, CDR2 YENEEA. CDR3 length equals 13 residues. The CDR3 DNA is TGTGCCAGCAGCTTACGGGGGGTCAATGAGCAGTTCTTC. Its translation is CASSLRGVNEQFF.

The CDR3 coding sequence is TGCAGCGGCGCAGGGACCAACACTGAAGCTTTCTTT. The encoded protein is CSGAGTNTEAFF. This chain connects TRBV29-1 to TRBJ1-1; weak D call: TRBD1 (5 bases). V was pared by 7 bases and J by 2 bases, with 11 bases between. Germline CDR1 is SQVTM and CDR2 is ANQGSEA. The CDR3 loop spans 12 amino acids. The entire variable domain, with the rest obtained from reference TRBV29-1 and TRBJ1-1, is as follows: SAVISQKPSRDICQRGTSLTIQCQVDSQVTMMFWYRQQPGQSLTLIATANQGSEATYESGFVIDKFPISRPNLTFSTLTVSNMSPEDSSIYLCSGAGTNTEAFFGQGTRLTVV.

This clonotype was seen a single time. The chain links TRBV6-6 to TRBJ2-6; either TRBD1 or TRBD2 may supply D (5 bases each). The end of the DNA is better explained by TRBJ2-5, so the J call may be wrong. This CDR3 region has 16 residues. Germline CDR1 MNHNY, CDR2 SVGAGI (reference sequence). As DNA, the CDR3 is TGTGCCAGCACAAGAGGTCGGGGACGCAGAACAGAGACCCAGTACTTC. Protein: CASTRGRGRRTETQYF.

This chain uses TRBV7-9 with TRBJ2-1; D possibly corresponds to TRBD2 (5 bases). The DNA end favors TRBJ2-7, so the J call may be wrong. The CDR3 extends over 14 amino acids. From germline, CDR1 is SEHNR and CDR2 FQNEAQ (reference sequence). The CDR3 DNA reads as TGTGCCAGCAGCTTAGAGTCCGGGAAGAATGAGCAGTACTTC. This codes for CASSLESGKNEQYF.

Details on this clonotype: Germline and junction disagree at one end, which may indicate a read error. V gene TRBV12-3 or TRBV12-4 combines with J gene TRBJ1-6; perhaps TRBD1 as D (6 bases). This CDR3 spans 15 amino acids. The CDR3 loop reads CASSLVFGGQETQYF. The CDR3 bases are TGTGCCAGCAGTTTAGTGTTCGGGGGCCAAGAGACCCAGTACTTT.

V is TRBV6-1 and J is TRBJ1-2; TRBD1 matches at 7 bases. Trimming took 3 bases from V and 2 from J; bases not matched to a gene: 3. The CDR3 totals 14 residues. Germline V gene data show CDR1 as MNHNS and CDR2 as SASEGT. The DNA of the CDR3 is TGTGCCAGCAGTGACGAGGGACAGAACTATGGCTACACCTTC. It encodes CASSDEGQNYGYTF.

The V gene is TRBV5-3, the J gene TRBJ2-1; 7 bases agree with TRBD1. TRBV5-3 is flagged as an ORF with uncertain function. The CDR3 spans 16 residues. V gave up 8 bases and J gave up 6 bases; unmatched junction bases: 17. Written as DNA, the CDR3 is TGTGCCAGCAGCCCCCTAGGTAACAGGGGACCCAATGAGCAGTTCTTC. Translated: CASSPLGNRGPNEQFF.

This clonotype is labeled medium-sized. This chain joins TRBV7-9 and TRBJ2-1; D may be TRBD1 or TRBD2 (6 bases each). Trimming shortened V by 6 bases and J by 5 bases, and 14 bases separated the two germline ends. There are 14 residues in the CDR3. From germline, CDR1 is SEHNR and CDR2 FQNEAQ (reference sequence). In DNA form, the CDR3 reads TGTGCCAGCAGATTTAGGGGGGATCACAATGAGCAGTTCTTC. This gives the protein CASRFRGDHNEQFF. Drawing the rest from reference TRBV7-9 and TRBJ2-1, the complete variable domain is DTGVSQNPRHKITKRGQNVTFRCDPISEHNRLYWYRQTLGQGPEFLTYFQNEAQLEKSRLLSDRFSAERPKGSFSTLEIQRTEQGDSAMYLCASRFRGDHNEQFFGPGTRLTVL.

The CDR3 region is CASSVGWTVSTDTQYF. CDR3 DNA sequence: TGTGCCAGCAGCGTAGGGTGGACAGTCAGCACAGATACGCAGTATTTT. The chain employs TRBV7-3 and TRBJ2-3; the D gene is possibly TRBD1 (6 bases). The CDR3 sequence is 16 residues long. The V gene lost 5 bases and the J gene lost 0 bases, with 15 bases spanning the gap. Germline CDR1 reads SGHTA; CDR2 reads FQGTGA.

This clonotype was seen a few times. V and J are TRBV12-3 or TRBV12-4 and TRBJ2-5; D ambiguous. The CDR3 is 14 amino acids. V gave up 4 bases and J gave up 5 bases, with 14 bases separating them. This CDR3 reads CASSSEANRETQYF. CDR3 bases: TGTGCCAGCAGTTCCGAGGCTAATAGGGAGACCCAGTACTTC.

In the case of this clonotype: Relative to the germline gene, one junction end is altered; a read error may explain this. The CDR3 here is CASSLTGADYGYTF. The DNA of the CDR3 is TGTGCCAGCAGCTTAACAGGGGCTGACTATGGCTACACCTTC. This chain joins TRBV5-3 and TRBJ1-2; 7 positions match TRBD1. TRBV5-3 is assigned to the ORF class and has an uncertain function. CDR3 size: 14 residues.

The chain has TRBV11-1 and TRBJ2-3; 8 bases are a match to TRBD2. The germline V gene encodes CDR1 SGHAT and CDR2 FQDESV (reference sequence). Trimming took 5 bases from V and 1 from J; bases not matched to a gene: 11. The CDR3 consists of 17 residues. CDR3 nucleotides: TGTGCCAGCAGCGCGAAGATTGAGACTAGCGGCACAGATACGCAGTATTTT. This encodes CASSAKIETSGTDTQYF.

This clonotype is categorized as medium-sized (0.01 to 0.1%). CDR3 sequence (DNA): TGTGCCAGCAGCACTAGGGGGGGAGGGGATACGCAGTATTTT. Its translation: CASSTRGGGDTQYF. This rearrangement joins TRBV7-9 to TRBJ2-3, with TRBD2 as a possible D gene (7 bases). Germline CDR1 SEHNR, CDR2 FQNEAQ (reference sequence). The V gene lost 5 bases and the J gene lost 6 bases, with 15 bases spanning the gap. The CDR3 spans 14 residues.

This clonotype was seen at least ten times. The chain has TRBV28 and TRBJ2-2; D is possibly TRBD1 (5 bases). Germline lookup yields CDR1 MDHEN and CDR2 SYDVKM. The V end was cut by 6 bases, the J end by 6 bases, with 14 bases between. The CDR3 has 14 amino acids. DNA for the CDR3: TGTGCCAGCAGACGAATCCCCAGGGCCGGGGAGCTGTTTTTT. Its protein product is CASRRIPRAGELFF.

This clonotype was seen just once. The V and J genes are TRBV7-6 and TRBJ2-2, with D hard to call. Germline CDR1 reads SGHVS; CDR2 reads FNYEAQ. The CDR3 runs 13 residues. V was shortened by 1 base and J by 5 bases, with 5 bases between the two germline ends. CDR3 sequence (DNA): TGTGCCAGCAGCTTAGTATCTACCGGGGAGCTGTTTTTT. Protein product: CASSLVSTGELFF.

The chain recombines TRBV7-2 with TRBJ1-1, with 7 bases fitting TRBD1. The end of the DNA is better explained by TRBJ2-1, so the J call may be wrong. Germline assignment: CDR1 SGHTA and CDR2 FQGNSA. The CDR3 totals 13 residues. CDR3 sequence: CASSLGEGTAQFF. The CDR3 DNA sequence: TGTGCCAGCAGCTTAGGGGAAGGGACAGCTCAGTTCTTC.

CDR3 sequence: CASSLAFGTGMETQYF. The DNA for the CDR3 is TGTGCCAGCAGCTTAGCCTTCGGGACAGGGATGGAGACCCAGTACTTC. This chain links TRBV11-3 with TRBJ2-5; TRBD1 aligns across 9 bases. Germline CDR1 reads SGHNT; CDR2 reads YENEEA. V lost 1 base, J lost 5 bases, and 8 bases stayed unmatched. This CDR3 has 16 amino acids.

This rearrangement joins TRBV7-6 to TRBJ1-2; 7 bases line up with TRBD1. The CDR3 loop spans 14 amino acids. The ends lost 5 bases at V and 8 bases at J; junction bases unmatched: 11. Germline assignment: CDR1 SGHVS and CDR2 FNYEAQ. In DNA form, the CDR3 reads TGTGCCAGCAGCCAAATAAGACAGGGTGGAGGCTACACCTTC. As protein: CASSQIRQGGGYTF.

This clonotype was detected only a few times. The CDR3 region has the DNA TGTGCCAGCAGTTACTCTCCGGGACAGGGTCACGAGCAGTACTTC. It is translated as CASSYSPGQGHEQYF. This chain joins TRBV6-5 and TRBJ2-4, with TRBD1 matching 9 bases. The J call may be mistaken, given a closer DNA end match to TRBJ2-7. The CDR3 length is 15 residues. Per the germline V gene, CDR1 is MNHEY and CDR2 is SVGAGI.

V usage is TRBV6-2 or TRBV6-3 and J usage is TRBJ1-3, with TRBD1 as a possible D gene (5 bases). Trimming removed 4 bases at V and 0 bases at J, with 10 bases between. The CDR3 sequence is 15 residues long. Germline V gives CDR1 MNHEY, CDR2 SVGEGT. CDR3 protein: CASSSRQISGNTIYF. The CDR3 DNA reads TGTGCCAGCAGTTCCCGACAGATCTCTGGAAACACCATATATTTT.

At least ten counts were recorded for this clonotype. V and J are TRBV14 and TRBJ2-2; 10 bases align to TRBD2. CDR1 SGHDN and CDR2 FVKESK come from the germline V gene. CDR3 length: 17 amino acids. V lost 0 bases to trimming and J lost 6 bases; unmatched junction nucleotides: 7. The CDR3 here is CASSQEVGLAGAGELFF. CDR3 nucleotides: TGTGCCAGCAGCCAAGAAGTCGGGCTAGCGGGAGCCGGGGAGCTGTTTTTT. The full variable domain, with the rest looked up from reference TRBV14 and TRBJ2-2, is EAGVTQFPSHSVIEKGQTVTLRCDPISGHDNLYWYRRVMGKEIKFLLHFVKESKQDESGMPNNRFLAERTGGTYSTLKVQPAELEDSGVYFCASSQEVGLAGAGELFFGEGSRLTVL.

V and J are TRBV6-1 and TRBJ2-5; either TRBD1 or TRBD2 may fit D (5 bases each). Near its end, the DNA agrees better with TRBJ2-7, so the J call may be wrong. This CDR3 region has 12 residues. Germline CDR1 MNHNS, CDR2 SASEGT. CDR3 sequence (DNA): TGTGCCAGCAGAAGAGGGGAGTCCGAGCAGTACTTC. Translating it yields CASRRGESEQYF.

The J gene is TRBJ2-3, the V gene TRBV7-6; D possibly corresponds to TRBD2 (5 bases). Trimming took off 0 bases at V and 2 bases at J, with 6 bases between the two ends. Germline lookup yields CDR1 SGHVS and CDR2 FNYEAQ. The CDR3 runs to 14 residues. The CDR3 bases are TGTGCCAGCAGCTTAGCGGGAGCCACAGATACGCAGTATTTT. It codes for CASSLAGATDTQYF. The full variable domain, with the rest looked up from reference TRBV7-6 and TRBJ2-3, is GAGVSQSPRYKVTKRGQDVALRCDPISGHVSLYWYRQALGQGPEFLTYFNYEAQQDKSGLPNDRFSAERPEGSISTLTIQRTEQRDSAMYRCASSLAGATDTQYFGPGTRLTVL.

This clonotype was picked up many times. The CDR3 protein is CASTQQGAREKLFF. The CDR3 nucleotides read TGTGCCAGCACCCAACAGGGGGCACGGGAAAAACTGTTTTTT. The chain recombines TRBV2 with TRBJ1-4; 9 nucleotides align to TRBD1. The germline CDR1 and CDR2 sequences are SNHLY and FYNNEI. The CDR3 runs to 14 residues. With V trimmed by 7 bases and J by 8 bases, 8 bases remained unmatched.